Presented here are 19 T cell receptor beta chains from one specimen sequenced in a study of a mutant IDH1 vaccine in newly diagnosed glioma. The time point here: week 47, end of study. Alongside topical imiquimod, each dose of vaccine comprised 300 ug of mutant IDH1 20-mer peptide. Using immunoSEQ multiplex PCR, the repertoire was profiled, and TCRdb retains in-frame clones only, with some absent. Of about 94,000 clones listed, about nine tenths were seen once; the top ten hold roughly 0.74%. No antigens are known for them. The source was PBMCs, collected from a glioma patient whose treatment included an IDH1 peptide vaccine. These receptors all stem from a woman between 45 and 65 years old with glioma.

This rearrangement joins TRBV29-1 to TRBJ2-7, with 11 nucleotides matching TRBD1. Germline V gene data show CDR1 as SQVTM and CDR2 as ANQGSEA. Trimming cost V 2 bases and J 6 bases; bases outside gene matches: 3. The CDR3 runs 13 residues. The CDR3 DNA reads TGCAGCGTTGAACGGGACAGGGGGTCCGAGCAGTACTTC. Its protein is CSVERDRGSEQYF.

The chain joins TRBV2 to TRBJ2-5, with a possible D match to TRBD1 (5 bases). The CDR3 runs to 14 residues. The V gene lost 0 bases and the J gene lost 5 bases, with 10 bases spanning the gap. Germline V gene data show CDR1 as SNHLY and CDR2 as FYNNEI. Here the CDR3 DNA reads TGTGCCAGCAGTGAAGCCAGGGTCAGGGAGACCCAGTACTTC. The encoded protein is CASSEARVRETQYF.

This rearrangement joins TRBV10-3 to TRBJ1-1; possibly TRBD1 for D (6 bases). The CDR3 has 16 amino acids. Trimming removed 0 bases from V and 1 base from J, with 12 bases in between. CDR1 and CDR2 (germline): ENHRY, SYGVKD. The CDR3 spells CAISESWAGENTEAFF. CDR3 in DNA: TGTGCCATCAGTGAGTCGTGGGCAGGGGAGAACACTGAAGCTTTCTTT.

The chain joins TRBV6-5 to TRBJ1-5; TRBD1 aligns across 11 bases. The V segment lost 6 bases and the J segment 3 bases; nucleotides outside the gene matches: 4. The CDR3 runs to 15 residues. CDR1 is MNHEY and CDR2 is SVGAGI in the germline V gene. CDR3 in amino acids: CASSLDRGHNQPQHF. CDR3 nucleotide sequence: TGTGCCAGCAGCCTGGACAGGGGGCACAATCAGCCCCAGCATTTT.

The J gene is TRBJ2-5, the V gene TRBV6-5; 11 bases map to TRBD2. The V gene's germline CDR1 is MNHEY and CDR2 SVGAGI. The CDR3 length is 15 residues. Unmatched junction bases numbered 7, after V lost 6 bases and J lost 4 bases. The CDR3 nucleotides read TGTGCCAGCAGCCTCCTTAGCGGGAGGGGAGAGACCCAGTACTTC. Amino acid sequence: CASSLLSGRGETQYF.

The chain employs TRBV6-6 and TRBJ1-4; no clear D gene. The V gene lost 6 bases and the J gene lost 8 bases, with 10 bases spanning the gap. This CDR3 contains 12 residues. Germline CDR1 reads MNHNY; CDR2 reads SVGAGI (reference sequence). The CDR3 coding sequence is TGTGCCAGCAGATATAAAGGAGAAAAACTGTTTTTT. This sequence encodes CASRYKGEKLFF.

This clone was seen a single time. The chain couples TRBV30 to TRBJ2-1; 8 bases are shared with TRBD1. The CDR3 is 13 residues long. CDR1 GTSNPN and CDR2 SVGIG come from the germline V gene (reference sequence). Germline trimming cut 2 bases from V and 7 bases from J; bases unmatched to any gene: 4. The CDR3 coding sequence is TGTGCCTGGAGTTCCGGGACAGGTAATGAGCAGTTCTTC. Translating it yields CAWSSGTGNEQFF.

The gene calls are TRBV29-1 and TRBJ1-2; D unclear. Germline V gene data show CDR1 as SQVTM and CDR2 as ANQGSEA. The CDR3 spans 14 residues. V was cut by 2 bases and J by 4 bases, with 14 bases left in between. The CDR3 is CSVELYGGSYGYTF. The CDR3 DNA reads TGCAGCGTTGAACTGTACGGAGGTAGCTATGGCTACACCTTC.

The rearrangement uses TRBV5-4 and TRBJ2-1; no definite D call. The germline CDR1 and CDR2 sequences are SGHNT and YYREEE (reference sequence). This CDR3 has 14 residues. Trimming shortened V by 2 bases and J by 10 bases, and 16 bases separated the two germline ends. CDR3: CASSFQLASEEQFF. CDR3 nucleotides: TGTGCCAGCAGCTTCCAACTGGCTTCTGAGGAGCAGTTCTTC.

Here the CDR3 reads CASSRADQPQHF. The CDR3 nucleotides read TGTGCCAGCAGCCGAGCGGATCAGCCCCAGCATTTT. The rearrangement links TRBV7-8 to TRBJ1-5; D uncertain. The length of the CDR3 is 12 residues. Germline CDR1 is SGHVS and CDR2 is FQNEAQ. V was pared by 5 bases and J by 5 bases, with 7 bases between.

CDR3 region: CASSSPQGVDEQYF. CDR3 DNA: TGTGCCAGCAGCTCACCTCAGGGGGTGGATGAGCAGTACTTC. The V and J genes are TRBV7-2 and TRBJ2-7, with 7 bases fitting TRBD1. The trim removed 4 bases at V and 7 bases at J, leaving 10 bases unmatched. Germline-derived CDR1 and CDR2 are SGHTA and FQGNSA. This CDR3 contains 14 residues.

This clone was observed a few times. The rearrangement joins TRBV28 to TRBJ1-2; D gene ambiguous. Germline CDR1 MDHEN, CDR2 SYDVKM. V lost 6 bases, J lost 1 base, and 6 bases lay in between. This CDR3 region has 12 residues. CDR3 amino acids: CASRTDNYGYTF. The CDR3, as DNA: TGTGCCAGCAGAACAGATAACTATGGCTACACCTTC.

V usage is TRBV11-2 and J usage is TRBJ2-2; D tentatively fits TRBD1 or TRBD2 (7 bases each). This CDR3 contains 16 residues. Germline V gene lookup returns CDR1 SGHAT and CDR2 FQNNGV. The germline V and J ends were trimmed by 3 bases and 4 bases, with 15 bases remaining between them. The CDR3 region is CASSLVQGGSTGELFF. Written as DNA, the CDR3 is TGTGCCAGCAGCTTGGTGCAGGGGGGGAGCACCGGGGAGCTGTTTTTT.

The rearrangement links TRBV10-3 to TRBJ2-1; D could derive from TRBD1 or TRBD2 (6 bases each). CDR1 is ENHRY and CDR2 is SYGVKD in the germline V gene. CDR3 length: 16 amino acids. Trimming took off 0 bases at V and 0 bases at J, with 9 bases between the two ends. Here the CDR3 reads CAISESRGGSYNEQFF. In DNA form, the CDR3 reads TGTGCCATCAGTGAGTCCAGGGGAGGCTCCTACAATGAGCAGTTCTTC.

The genes are TRBV2 and TRBJ1-1; 8 bases map to TRBD1. J gave up 8 bases and V 6 bases, and 14 bases lay outside the gene matches. The CDR3 loop spans 15 amino acids. The germline CDR1 and CDR2 sequences are SNHLY and FYNNEI. The CDR3 sequence is CASRMTRGTGREAFF. The CDR3, as DNA: TGTGCCAGCAGGATGACAAGAGGGACAGGTAGAGAAGCTTTCTTT.

The V call is TRBV27, the J call TRBJ1-5, with no clear D. The germline V and J ends were trimmed by 0 bases and 2 bases, with 11 bases remaining between them. Germline V gives CDR1 MNHEY, CDR2 SMNVEV (reference sequence). This CDR3 is built from 16 residues. The CDR3 region is CASSLSTTYGNQPQHF. In DNA form, the CDR3 reads TGTGCCAGCAGTTTATCGACGACTTATGGCAATCAGCCCCAGCATTTT.

The chain links TRBV19 to TRBJ2-7, with TRBD1 matching 11 bases. The CDR3 contains 14 residues. Germline assignment: CDR1 LNHDA and CDR2 SQIVND (reference sequence). J lost 4 bases, V lost 5 bases, and 4 bases had no gene match. CDR3 residues: CASSAGQGGYEQYF. DNA of the CDR3: TGTGCCAGTAGTGCGGGACAGGGGGGATACGAGCAGTACTTC.

The chain couples TRBV5-1 to TRBJ2-2; no reliable D call. Germline assignment: CDR1 SGHRS and CDR2 YFSETQ. Trimming pared 0 bases from V and 3 bases from J, leaving 9 bases between. This CDR3 spans 15 amino acids. The CDR3 coding sequence is TGCGCCAGCAGCTTGGAACGCCCGGACACCGGGGAGCTGTTTTTT. Translating gives CASSLERPDTGELFF.

The chain has TRBV6-1 and TRBJ2-7, with D tentatively TRBD2 (5 bases). Trimming removed 2 bases at V and 0 bases at J, with 11 bases between. This CDR3 is 15 amino acids long. Germline CDR1 is MNHNS and CDR2 is SASEGT. CDR3 protein: CASSENLALSYEQYF. In DNA form, the CDR3 reads TGTGCCAGCAGTGAAAATCTAGCACTCTCCTACGAGCAGTACTTC.